Included here is one T cell receptor beta chain sequence, with context. Data came from immunoSEQ multiplex PCR; TCRdb stores just in-frame clones and leaves some out. Of fewer than 3 million clones in the sample, less than 95% were seen once. This entry comes from a study of shared clonotypes between healthy human individuals. V shed 5 bases and J shed 3 bases, with 13 bases lying between them. The germline V gene has CDR1 SEHNR and CDR2 FQNEAQ (reference sequence). This CDR3 has 15 residues. The sequenced sample was naive CD4+ T cells from PBMCs. Subset indicated: CD45RA+ positively selected. The chain joins TRBV7-9 to TRBJ1-4; no clear D. The TCR comes from a man aged 18-30 years in good health. Some clones in this sample may be carry-over from other donors' samples. CDR3 residues: CASSAGGSPNEKLFF. The DNA for the CDR3 is TGTGCCAGCAGCGCAGGAGGGTCGCCTAATGAAAAACTGTTTTTT.